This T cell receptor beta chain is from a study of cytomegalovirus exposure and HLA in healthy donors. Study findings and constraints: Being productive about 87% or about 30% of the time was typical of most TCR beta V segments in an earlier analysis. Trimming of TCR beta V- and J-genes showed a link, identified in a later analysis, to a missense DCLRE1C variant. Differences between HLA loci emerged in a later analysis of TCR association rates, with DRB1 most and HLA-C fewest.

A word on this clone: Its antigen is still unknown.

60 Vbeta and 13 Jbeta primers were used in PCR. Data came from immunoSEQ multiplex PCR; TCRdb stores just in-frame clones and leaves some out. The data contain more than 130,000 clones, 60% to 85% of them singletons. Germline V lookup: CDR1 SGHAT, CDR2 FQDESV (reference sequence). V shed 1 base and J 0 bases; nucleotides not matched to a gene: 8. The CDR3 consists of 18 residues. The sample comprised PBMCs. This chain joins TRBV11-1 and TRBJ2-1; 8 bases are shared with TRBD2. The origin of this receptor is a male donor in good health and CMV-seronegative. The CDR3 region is CASSLVPSGRSSYNEQFF. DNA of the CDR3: TGTGCCAGCAGCTTAGTGCCTAGCGGGCGGAGCTCCTACAATGAGCAGTTCTTC.